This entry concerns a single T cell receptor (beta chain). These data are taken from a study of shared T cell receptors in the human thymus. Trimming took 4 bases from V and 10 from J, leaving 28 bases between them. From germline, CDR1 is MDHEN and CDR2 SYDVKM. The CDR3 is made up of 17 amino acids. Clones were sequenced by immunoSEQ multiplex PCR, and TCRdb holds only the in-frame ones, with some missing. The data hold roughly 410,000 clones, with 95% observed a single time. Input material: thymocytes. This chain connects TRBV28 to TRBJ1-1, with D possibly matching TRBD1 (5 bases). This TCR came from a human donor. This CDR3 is CASSSPYLKPFDGAAFF. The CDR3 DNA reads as TGTGCCAGCAGTTCCCCTTACCTTAAACCCTTCGACGGGGCAGCTTTCTTT.